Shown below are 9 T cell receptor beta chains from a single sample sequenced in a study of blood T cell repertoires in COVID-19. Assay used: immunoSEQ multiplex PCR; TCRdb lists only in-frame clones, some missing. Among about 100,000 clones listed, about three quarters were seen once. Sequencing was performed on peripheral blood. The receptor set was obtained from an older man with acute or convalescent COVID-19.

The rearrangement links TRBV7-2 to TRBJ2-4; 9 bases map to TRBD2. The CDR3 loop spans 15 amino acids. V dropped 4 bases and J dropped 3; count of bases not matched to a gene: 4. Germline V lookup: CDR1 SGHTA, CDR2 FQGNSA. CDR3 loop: CASSSLAGIKNIQYF. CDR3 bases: TGTGCCAGCAGCTCCCTAGCGGGGATCAAAAACATTCAGTACTTC.

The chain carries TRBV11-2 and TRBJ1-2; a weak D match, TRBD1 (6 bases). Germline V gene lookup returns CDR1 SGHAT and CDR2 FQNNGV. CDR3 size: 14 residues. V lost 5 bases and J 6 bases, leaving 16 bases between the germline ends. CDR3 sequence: CASSRGTFADGYTF. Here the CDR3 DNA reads TGTGCCAGCAGCAGAGGGACATTCGCGGATGGCTACACCTTC.

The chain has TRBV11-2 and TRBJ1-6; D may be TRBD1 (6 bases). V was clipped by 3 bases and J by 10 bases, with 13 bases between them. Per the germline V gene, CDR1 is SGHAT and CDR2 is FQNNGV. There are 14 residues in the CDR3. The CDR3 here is CASSFRQVYSPLHF. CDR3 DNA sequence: TGTGCCAGCAGCTTCCGACAGGTGTACTCACCCCTCCACTTT.

Written as DNA, the CDR3 is TGCGCCAGCAGCTTGATCACCGGGACACCGAGCGCCGGGGAGCTGTTTTTT. Protein product: CASSLITGTPSAGELFF. This chain joins TRBV5-1 and TRBJ2-2, with D maybe TRBD1 (6 bases). The CDR3 is 17 residues long. Trimming removed 1 base at V and 6 bases at J, with 19 bases between. Germline lookup yields CDR1 SGHRS and CDR2 YFSETQ.

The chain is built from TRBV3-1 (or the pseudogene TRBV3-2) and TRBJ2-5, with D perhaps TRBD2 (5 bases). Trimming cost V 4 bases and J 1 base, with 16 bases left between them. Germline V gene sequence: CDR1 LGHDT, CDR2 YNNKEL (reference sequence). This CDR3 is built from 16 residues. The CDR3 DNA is TGTGCCAGCAGCCCCCTGTACGGGGATCTCCAAGAGACCCAGTACTTC. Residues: CASSPLYGDLQETQYF.

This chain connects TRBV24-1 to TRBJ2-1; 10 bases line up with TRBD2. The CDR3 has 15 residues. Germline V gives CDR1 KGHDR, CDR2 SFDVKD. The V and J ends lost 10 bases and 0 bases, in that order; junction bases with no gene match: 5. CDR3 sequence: CATGSGGASYNEQFF. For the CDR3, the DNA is TGTGCCACGGGAAGCGGGGGGGCCTCCTACAATGAGCAGTTCTTC.

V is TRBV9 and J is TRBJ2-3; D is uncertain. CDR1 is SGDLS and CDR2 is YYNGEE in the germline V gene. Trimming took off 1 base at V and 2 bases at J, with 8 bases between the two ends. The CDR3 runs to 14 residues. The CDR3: CASSVWLFTDTQYF. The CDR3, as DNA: TGTGCCAGCAGCGTATGGCTGTTCACAGATACGCAGTATTTT.

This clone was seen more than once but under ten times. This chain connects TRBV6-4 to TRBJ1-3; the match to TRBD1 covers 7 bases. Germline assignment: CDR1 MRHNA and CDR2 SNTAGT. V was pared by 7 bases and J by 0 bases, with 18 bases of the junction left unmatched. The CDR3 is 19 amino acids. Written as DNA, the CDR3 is TGTGCCAGCATGCTTAGAGGGACAGCCAAATGTTGCTCTGGAAACACCATATATTTT. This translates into CASMLRGTAKCCSGNTIYF.

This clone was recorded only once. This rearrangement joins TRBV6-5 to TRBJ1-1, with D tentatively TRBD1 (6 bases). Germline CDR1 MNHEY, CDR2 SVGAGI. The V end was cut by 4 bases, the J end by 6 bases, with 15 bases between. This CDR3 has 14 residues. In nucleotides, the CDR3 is TGTGCCAGCAGTTTTTCCGGGACACAACCTGAAGCTTTCTTT. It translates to CASSFSGTQPEAFF.